This is a list of T cell receptor beta chains from one sample in a study of beta chain features in type 1 diabetes. The data were produced by immunoSEQ multiplex PCR, yet TCRdb's version contains in-frame clones alone and is incomplete. The sample consists of about 290,000 clones, roughly 8% of them appearing once. The sample taken for sequencing was central memory CD4+ T cells from blood. Receptor source: a woman between 18 and 30 years old in good health. Each CDR3 is given with its conserved first and last residue. The D gene is left open where the match is weak. Clone size is stated in some rows and not others, as once, few, many or a class when expanded.

D gene	clone size	V gene	J gene	CDR3 protein	CDR3 DNA
.	few	TRBV11-3	TRBJ2-3	CASSLGTTGDTQYF	TGTGCCAGCAGCCTCGGGACCACCGGGGATACGCAGTATTTT
TRBD1	few	TRBV13	TRBJ2-1	CASSLALGTGIYNEQFF	TGTGCCAGCAGCTTAGCCCTTGGGACAGGGATCTACAATGAGCAGTTCTTC
.	.	TRBV7-9	TRBJ1-3	CASSPGHSGNTIYF	TGTGCCAGCAGCCCTGGACACTCTGGAAACACCATATATTTT
.	few	TRBV4-2	TRBJ1-2	CASSQARGAYGYTF	TGTGCCAGCAGCCAAGCCAGGGGTGCCTATGGCTACACCTTC
.	few	TRBV9	TRBJ1-3	CASSITDADSGNTIYF	TGTGCCAGCAGCATAACAGATGCCGACTCTGGAAACACCATATATTTT
.	many	TRBV7-2	TRBJ2-5	CASSRNAGREETQYF	TGTGCCAGCAGCCGTAACGCGGGCAGGGAAGAGACCCAGTACTTC
.	many	TRBV14	TRBJ1-6	CASSPSGLSLHF	TGTGCCAGCAGCCCCAGCGGATTATCCCTCCACTTT
TRBD1	few	TRBV7-6	TRBJ1-2	CASSTRQGFYGYTF	TGTGCCAGCAGCACACGACAGGGCTTCTATGGCTACACCTTC
.	.	TRBV7-9	TRBJ1-4	CASSLGWIQLTNEKLFF	TGTGCCAGCAGCTTAGGGTGGATCCAACTAACTAATGAAAAACTGTTTTTT
TRBD1	few	TRBV14	TRBJ2-7	CASSQRQGVYEQYF	TGTGCCAGCAGCCAGCGACAGGGGGTCTACGAGCAGTACTTC
TRBD1	.	TRBV2	TRBJ2-2	CASRRQGARLGELFF	TGTGCCAGCAGAAGACAGGGGGCTCGCCTCGGGGAGCTGTTTTTT
.	few	TRBV7-2	TRBJ2-5	CATRGLPQETQYF	TGTGCCACCCGTGGACTACCACAAGAGACCCAGTACTTC
TRBD1	.	TRBV19	TRBJ1-4	CASSIIQGARKEKLFF	TGTGCCAGTAGTATCATCCAGGGGGCGCGAAAAGAAAAACTGTTTTTT
.	few	TRBV7-2	TRBJ2-5	CASSVRQRETQYF	TGTGCCAGCAGCGTCCGACAGAGGGAGACCCAGTACTTC
.	.	TRBV7-9	TRBJ2-3	CASSLGVRAPRTDTQYF	TGTGCCAGCAGCTTAGGGGTACGCGCACCTCGCACAGATACGCAGTATTTT
.	few	TRBV7-3	TRBJ2-7	CASSLNPGTGSYEQYF	TGTGCCAGCAGCCTTAACCCCGGGACCGGATCTTACGAGCAGTACTTC
.	.	TRBV7-8	TRBJ1-5	CASSLEGLNYNSNQPQHF	TGTGCCAGCAGCTTAGAGGGACTCAACTATAATAGCAATCAGCCCCAGCATTTT
.	few	TRBV10-3	TRBJ2-3	CAISGGRGQSTDTQYF	TGTGCCATCAGTGGGGGACGGGGGCAGAGTACAGATACGCAGTATTTT
TRBD1	few	TRBV18	TRBJ2-7	CASSHGGQGAREQYF	TGTGCCAGCTCCCATGGGGGACAGGGGGCCCGCGAGCAGTACTTC
TRBD1	.	TRBV7-9	TRBJ2-1	CASSLVSTGGDEQFF	TGTGCCAGCAGCTTAGTGTCCACAGGGGGAGATGAGCAGTTCTTC
.	.	TRBV6-1	TRBJ1-1	CAGAAAGNTEAFF	TGTGCCGGGGCCGCAGCGGGGAACACTGAAGCTTTCTTT
.	few	TRBV27	TRBJ1-5	CASSFHQGGQPQHF	TGTGCCAGCAGTTTCCATCAGGGAGGTCAGCCCCAGCATTTT
.	few	TRBV7-3	TRBJ1-5	CASSSTPYQPQHF	TGTGCCAGCAGTTCTACACCTTATCAGCCCCAGCATTTT
TRBD2	few	TRBV30	TRBJ2-7	CARSGTSGSYEQYF	TGTGCCCGATCCGGGACTAGCGGGAGTTACGAGCAGTACTTC
TRBD1	.	TRBV4-3	TRBJ2-3	CASSQGRTGSLRDTQYF	TGCGCCAGCAGCCAAGGGCGGACAGGGTCATTGCGCGATACGCAGTATTTT
.	.	TRBV27	TRBJ2-1	CASSLLGGHGNEQFF	TGTGCCAGCAGTTTACTCGGGGGGCACGGCAATGAGCAGTTCTTC
TRBD2	few	TRBV18	TRBJ2-1	CASSPVGTSSGEQFF	TGTGCCAGCTCACCCGTAGGGACTAGCTCAGGTGAGCAGTTCTTC
TRBD1	few	TRBV6-5	TRBJ1-6	CASSWGQVQSPLHF	TGTGCCAGCAGCTGGGGACAGGTGCAATCACCCCTCCACTTT
.	few	TRBV2	TRBJ1-1	CASRRRQLNTEAFF	TGTGCCAGCAGGCGGAGACAGCTGAACACTGAAGCTTTCTTT